These 28 T cell receptor beta chains came from one sample sequenced in a study of T cell responses to AZD1222 COVID-19 vaccine. Produced via immunoSEQ multiplex PCR; TCRdb's table is partial and in-frame only. The sample records 100,000 to 120,000 clones, roughly 80% being singletons. Sequencing used peripheral blood, obtained on day 0 of AZD1222 vaccination. These receptors all stem from an adult in good health.

The rearrangement joins TRBV7-9 to TRBJ2-7, with TRBD1 as a possible D gene (5 bases). V was pared by 4 bases and J by 5 bases, with 15 bases between. The germline CDR1 and CDR2 sequences are SEHNR and FQNEAQ (reference sequence). The CDR3 spans 14 residues. The CDR3 DNA is TGTGCCAGCAGCTGGCAGGGCAGGGCCAACGAGCAGTACTTC. Translated, it gives CASSWQGRANEQYF.

The chain couples TRBV10-1 to TRBJ1-1; D unclear. The CDR3 is 13 amino acids. V lost 3 bases, J lost 0 bases, and 5 bases lay in between. The germline V gene has CDR1 WNHNN and CDR2 SYGVQD (reference sequence). CDR3: CASSDGMNTEAFF. In nucleotides, the CDR3 is TGCGCCAGCAGTGACGGAATGAACACTGAAGCTTTCTTT.

The CDR3 reads CASSFGRGGTEAFF. CDR3 coding DNA: TGCGCCAGCAGCTTCGGCAGGGGGGGAACTGAAGCTTTCTTT. This sequence joins TRBV5-1 and TRBJ1-1; the match to TRBD1 covers 7 bases. Per the germline V gene, CDR1 is SGHRS and CDR2 is YFSETQ. The CDR3 spans 14 residues. V gave up 2 bases and J gave up 5 bases; unmatched junction bases: 6.

V and J are TRBV7-2 and TRBJ1-5; D gene ambiguous. V was clipped by 1 base and J by 7 bases, with 8 bases between them. The CDR3 loop spans 13 amino acids. Germline V gene sequence: CDR1 SGHTA, CDR2 FQGNSA. CDR3 protein: CASSLGGKQPQHF. The CDR3 DNA sequence: TGTGCCAGCAGCTTAGGGGGAAAACAGCCCCAGCATTTT.

This clone showed up many times. The CDR3 DNA reads TGTGCCAGCAGCCGCCGACTAGCAGTCGCCGGGGAGCTGTTTTTT. Translation: CASSRRLAVAGELFF. V gene TRBV3-1 (or the pseudogene TRBV3-2) combines with J gene TRBJ2-2; 7 positions agree with TRBD2. With V trimmed by 4 bases and J by 6 bases, 8 bases remained unmatched. Germline V gene lookup returns CDR1 LGHDT and CDR2 YNNKEL (reference sequence). The CDR3 runs 15 residues.

DNA for the CDR3: TGTGCCAGCAGCTTAGGGTCTAGCGGGGGGGCCTACAATGAGCAGTTCTTC. It is translated as CASSLGSSGGAYNEQFF. The chain is built from TRBV11-2 and TRBJ2-1, with TRBD2 identical over 12 bases. CDR1 and CDR2 (germline): SGHAT, FQNNGV. V was pared by 1 base and J by 2 bases, with 3 bases of the junction left unmatched. CDR3 size: 17 residues.

The V and J genes are TRBV18 and TRBJ2-7; 9 bases fit TRBD1. J gave up 5 bases and V 4 bases, and 9 bases lay outside the gene matches. The CDR3 has 15 residues. Germline values: CDR1 KGHSH, CDR2 LQKENI. In DNA form, the CDR3 reads TGTGCCAGCTCACGGGACAGGGTCCTAACAAACGAGCAGTACTTC. This sequence encodes CASSRDRVLTNEQYF.

The CDR3 DNA reads as TGTGCCAGCAGCCCTGGGGAGCTAGAGACCCAGTACTTC. Protein product: CASSPGELETQYF. The chain carries TRBV7-9 and TRBJ2-5, with a possible D match to TRBD2 (5 bases). Germline CDR1 reads SEHNR; CDR2 reads FQNEAQ (reference sequence). The length of the CDR3 is 13 residues. Trimming cost V 5 bases and J 4 bases, with 11 bases left between them.

The rearrangement joins TRBV9 to TRBJ2-7; TRBD2 matches at 7 bases. The CDR3 sequence is 15 residues long. Trimming removed 2 bases from V and 3 bases from J; junction bases left unmatched: 8. Germline CDR1 SGDLS, CDR2 YYNGEE. In DNA form, the CDR3 reads TGTGCCAGCAGCGTTAATCCGGGACTAAACTACGAGCAGTACTTC. Amino acid sequence: CASSVNPGLNYEQYF.

The rearrangement joins TRBV27 to TRBJ1-3; D not resolved. V was clipped by 2 bases and J by 1 base, with 6 bases between them. Per the germline V gene, CDR1 is MNHEY and CDR2 is SMNVEV (reference sequence). CDR3 length: 14 amino acids. The DNA for the CDR3 is TGTGCCAGCAGTTTACGAAGGTCTGGAAACACCATATATTTT. Protein sequence: CASSLRRSGNTIYF.

This chain links TRBV10-3 with TRBJ2-7; D unclear. CDR1 and CDR2 (germline): ENHRY, SYGVKD. Trimming stripped 3 bases from V and 1 base from J, with 4 bases between. This CDR3 has 12 amino acids. For the CDR3, the DNA is TGTGCCATCAGTGAAGGGTCCTACGAGCAGTACTTC. Amino acids: CAISEGSYEQYF.

For the CDR3, the DNA is TGTGCCAGCAGTTTTCAACGGGGGGCCAGGAGCGAGCAGTACTTC. Its protein is CASSFQRGARSEQYF. This chain uses TRBV28 with TRBJ2-7, with D possibly being TRBD2 (7 bases). The CDR3 runs 15 residues. The ends were cut back, 3 bases at V and 6 bases at J, with 18 bases in the middle. The germline CDR1 and CDR2 sequences are MDHEN and SYDVKM.

The J gene is TRBJ2-2, the V gene TRBV18; D uncertain. Trimming removed 2 bases from V and 8 bases from J, with 12 bases in between. Looked up from germline, CDR1 is KGHSH and CDR2 is LQKENI. This CDR3 has 14 amino acids. CDR3 sequence (DNA): TGTGCCAGCTCACCATGGGCAGCTCGTGGGGAGCTGTTTTTT. Translation: CASSPWAARGELFF.

The rearrangement joins TRBV2 to TRBJ1-2; TRBD1 agrees at 7 bases. CDR3 length: 13 residues. V shed 5 bases, J shed 6 bases, and the junction held 6 bases outside the gene matches. CDR1 SNHLY and CDR2 FYNNEI come from the germline V gene. The CDR3 coding sequence is TGTGCCAGCAGTACAGGGGAGGTGGATGGCTACACCTTC. Protein product: CASSTGEVDGYTF.

V usage is TRBV6-5 and J usage is TRBJ1-4; 7 nucleotides agree with TRBD1. V lost 0 bases to trimming and J lost 6 bases; unmatched junction nucleotides: 4. The CDR3 length is 15 residues. Looked up from germline, CDR1 is MNHEY and CDR2 is SVGAGI. Here the CDR3 reads CASSYSTGWDEKLFF. The CDR3 DNA reads as TGTGCCAGCAGTTACTCGACAGGGTGGGATGAAAAACTGTTTTTT.

The chain couples TRBV10-2 to TRBJ1-2; D unresolved. The CDR3 length is 14 residues. V lost 5 bases and J 7 bases, leaving 17 bases between the germline ends. The germline gives CDR1 WSHSY, CDR2 SAAADI. CDR3 amino acids: CASSLLRTAAGYTF. The CDR3 DNA reads TGCGCCAGCAGTCTTCTCAGGACCGCCGCTGGCTACACCTTC.

The V call is TRBV15, the J call TRBJ2-5; TRBD2 matches 15 bases. The CDR3 has 18 residues. V was pared by 0 bases and J by 5 bases, with 7 bases of the junction left unmatched. Germline lookup yields CDR1 LNHNV and CDR2 YYDKDF (reference sequence). CDR3 DNA: TGTGCCACCAGCAGAGATCTCTTTGGACTAGCGGGGGGGGAGACCCAGTACTTC. Translation: CATSRDLFGLAGGETQYF.

The J gene is TRBJ1-3, the V gene TRBV6-5, with D possibly being TRBD1 (6 bases). CDR1 MNHEY and CDR2 SVGAGI come from the germline V gene. Deletions cut 2 bases from V and 4 bases from J, with 15 bases between. This CDR3 comprises 16 residues. The CDR3 DNA follows: TGTGCCAGCAGTTACGGACTGGGGGGCCTCGGAAACACCATATATTTT. The encoded protein is CASSYGLGGLGNTIYF.

With regard to this clone: Other DNA sequences of this sample code for an identical CDR3. V usage is TRBV5-6 and J usage is TRBJ1-5; possibly TRBD1 for D (6 bases). This CDR3 region has 16 residues. Germline CDR1 is SGHDT and CDR2 is YYEEEE. Trimming took off 0 bases at V and 2 bases at J, with 12 bases between the two ends. The CDR3 DNA follows: TGTGCCAGCAGCTTGGGGGCTGGGGGCGGCAATCAGCCCCAGCATTTT. It translates to CASSLGAGGGNQPQHF.

The V and J genes are TRBV7-2 and TRBJ2-3, with 13 bases that match TRBD2. The ends lost 2 bases at V and 4 bases at J; junction bases unmatched: 6. The CDR3 consists of 17 residues. Germline assignment: CDR1 SGHTA and CDR2 FQGNSA. The CDR3 sequence: CASSLKLAGGHPDTQYF. The CDR3, as DNA: TGTGCCAGCAGCTTAAAACTAGCGGGGGGGCATCCAGATACGCAGTATTTT.

The rearrangement joins TRBV5-1 to TRBJ2-5; the D gene is possibly TRBD2 (5 bases). This CDR3 spans 17 amino acids. V was trimmed by 4 bases and J by 0 bases, leaving 19 bases between them. Germline V gives CDR1 SGHRS, CDR2 YFSETQ. CDR3 loop: CASSLILGRAYQETQYF. The CDR3 DNA is TGCGCCAGCAGCCTGATATTGGGGAGAGCGTACCAAGAGACCCAGTACTTC.

This clone came up a few times. V is TRBV15 and J is TRBJ1-1, with TRBD1 matching 7 bases. CDR1 is LNHNV, CDR2 YYDKDF, per germline (reference sequence). This CDR3 has 16 amino acids. V trimming: 3 bases; J trimming: 3 bases; junction bases outside the gene matches: 10. CDR3 sequence: CATSSFTQGVDTEAFF. The CDR3, as DNA: TGTGCCACCAGCAGCTTCACCCAGGGGGTAGACACTGAAGCTTTCTTT.

The genes are TRBV6-5 and TRBJ1-4, with 7 positions matching TRBD1. The germline V gene has CDR1 MNHEY and CDR2 SVGAGI. J lost 3 bases, V lost 8 bases, and 3 bases had no gene match. The CDR3 has 13 residues. The CDR3 coding sequence is TGTGCCAGCCAGGGGGGGGCTAATGAAAAACTGTTTTTT. Its translation: CASQGGANEKLFF.

The J gene is TRBJ2-1, the V gene TRBV5-5; no firm D call. V shed 2 bases and J shed 5 bases, with 11 bases lying between them. The CDR3 covers 14 residues. Germline CDR1 and CDR2: SGHKS and YYEKEE (reference sequence). Written as DNA, the CDR3 is TGTGCCAGCAGCTTTAGGGTCTACCACAATGAGCAGTTCTTC. It yields the protein CASSFRVYHNEQFF.

V gene TRBV5-1 combines with J gene TRBJ2-1; TRBD2 aligns across 10 bases. Trimming removed 4 bases from V and 2 bases from J; junction bases left unmatched: 9. CDR3 length: 17 amino acids. Germline V gene sequence: CDR1 SGHRS, CDR2 YFSETQ. CDR3 sequence reads: CASSPVAGGIPYNEQFF. The DNA of the CDR3 is TGCGCCAGCAGCCCCGTAGCGGGGGGCATACCCTACAATGAGCAGTTCTTC.

The chain employs TRBV4-3 and TRBJ1-2; TRBD1 is a possible D gene (6 bases). With 1 base removed from V and 2 bases from J, the gap between germline ends came to 8 bases. The CDR3 is made up of 14 amino acids. Germline V gene data show CDR1 as LGHNA and CDR2 as YSLEER. The DNA for the CDR3 is TGCGCCAGCAGCCAAGCAGGGGCAAACTATGGCTACACCTTC. Amino acids: CASSQAGANYGYTF.

The rearrangement links TRBV6-2 or TRBV6-3 to TRBJ2-7; D is perhaps TRBD2 (6 bases). The CDR3 consists of 14 residues. V shed 5 bases and J shed 3 bases, with 14 bases lying between them. Germline V gives CDR1 MNHEY, CDR2 SVGEGT. The CDR3 DNA reads as TGTGCCAGCAGTGATTGGGACTCGGGCTACGAGCAGTACTTC. This encodes CASSDWDSGYEQYF.

This clone was counted once. This chain uses TRBV29-1 with TRBJ2-3; D is perhaps TRBD2 (6 bases). The V end lost 5 bases, the J end lost 3 bases, and 18 bases lay between the germline ends. CDR1 is SQVTM, CDR2 ANQGSEA, per germline. The CDR3 runs to 15 residues. CDR3 bases: TGCAGCGTTTACCAGGGTGGAGGAGGGACAGATACGCAGTATTTT. Its translation is CSVYQGGGGTDTQYF.